These T cell receptor beta chains were read from a single sample in a study of CD8 T cells in Susac syndrome. TCRdb fed the immunoSEQ multiplex PCR reads into MiXCR, producing one record per CDR3 protein. Of 160,000 or so distinct CDR3 sequences in the sample, roughly 95% were seen once. The specimen sequenced was CD8+ T cells from PBMCs. These receptors were collected from a human donor with multiple sclerosis. The CDR3 runs from the conserved cysteine through the conserved F or W. D genes are given only for firm matches. Size is stated for part of the rows, as once, few or many counts, or as a class when the clone is expanded.

>.|TRBV4-1|once|TRBJ2-4
TGCGCCAGCAGCCAAGCGCTTGGGCAGGGGGCCAAAAACATTCAGTACTTC
CASSQALGQGAKNIQYF
>TRBD2|TRBV29-1|.|TRBJ2-7
TGCAGCCCTGACCCCGGGACGCGGGAGGACGAGCAGTACTTC
CSPDPGTREDEQYF
>.|TRBV5-6|.|TRBJ2-3
TGTGCCAGCAGCTTGGTTCCCAGGGGAAGGACAGATACGCAGTATTTT
CASSLVPRGRTDTQYF
>.|TRBV20-1|.|TRBJ2-7
TGCAGTGCTAGAGATCGGCAGTCCTCCTACGAGCAGTACTTC
CSARDRQSSYEQYF
>.|TRBV4-1|.|TRBJ1-1
TGCGCCAGCAGCCAAGTGGGCGCCAGGAACACTGAAGCTTTCTTT
CASSQVGARNTEAFF
>.|TRBV7-9|.|TRBJ2-5
TGTGCCAGCAGCTTAATACCCCCTGAGACCCAGTACTTC
CASSLIPPETQYF
>.|TRBV2|.|TRBJ2-1
TGTGCCAGCAGTGAAGCGCTTGGGGCAGCAGTCCGGTTCTTC
CASSEALGAAVRFF
>.|TRBV13|.|TRBJ2-1
TGTGCCAGCAGCTTAGCGTACCCCTCCTACAATGAGCAGTTCTTC
CASSLAYPSYNEQFF
>TRBD2|TRBV20-1|.|TRBJ2-7
TGCAGTGGACAAAGCGGGGACTCCTACGAGCAGTACTTC
CSGQSGDSYEQYF
>.|TRBV7-9|.|TRBJ1-4
TGTGCCAGCAGCCCCAGGGAGGATCGGGAAAAACTGTTTTTT
CASSPREDREKLFF
>.|TRBV27|.|TRBJ1-5
TGTGCCAGCAGTCCAGACCCTAGGGGGCAGCCCCAGCATTTT
CASSPDPRGQPQHF
>.|TRBV28|once|TRBJ2-3
TGTGCCAGCAGTCCGGATCTAGCTGTTACGCAGTATTTT
CASSPDLAVTQYF
>TRBD2|TRBV3-1|.|TRBJ2-1
TGTGCCAGCAGCCGTGGACTAGCGGGATACAATGAGCAGTTCTTC
CASSRGLAGYNEQFF
>.|TRBV20-1|.|TRBJ2-7
TGCAGTGCCAAAGGGCCAGGGTTCTCCTACGAGCAGTACTTC
CSAKGPGFSYEQYF
>.|TRBV2|.|TRBJ1-5
TGTGCCAGCAGGGATGACAGCAATCAGCCCCAGCATTTT
CASRDDSNQPQHF
>.|TRBV3-1|.|TRBJ1-2
TGTGCCAGCAGCCAAGTGGGCCAGTCATATGGCTACACCTTC
CASSQVGQSYGYTF
>.|TRBV10-1|.|TRBJ2-3
TGCGCCAGCAGTGAGTCTCTGGACTTCACAGATACGCAGTATTTT
CASSESLDFTDTQYF
>.|TRBV25-1|.|TRBJ2-7
TGTGCCAGCAGTCCCTTCCCGGGAAGTAGTTCCTACGAGCAGTACTTC
CASSPFPGSSSYEQYF
>.|TRBV9|.|TRBJ1-2
TGTGCCAGCAGCCCTCAGACAGGAGCGCGTTCGGGCTACACCTTC
CASSPQTGARSGYTF
>.|TRBV13|.|TRBJ2-5
TGTGCCAGCAGCTTAGGCGACTTCCAAGAGACCCAGTACTTC
CASSLGDFQETQYF
>TRBD2|TRBV29-1|.|TRBJ2-7
TGCAGCGTCGGGAGTCCCGTCGGGCGGGAGCTCGGCGAGCAGTACTTC
CSVGSPVGRELGEQYF
>TRBD1|TRBV29-1|.|TRBJ1-3
TGCAGCGTTTTGACCGGGGAGACAGGGGAGGGAAACACCATATATTTT
CSVLTGETGEGNTIYF
>.|TRBV2|.|TRBJ2-7
TGTGCCAGCAGCCGACTAGTACCCGAGCAGTACTTC
CASSRLVPEQYF
>.|TRBV7-9|.|TRBJ2-7
TGTGCCAGTTCAGGACGGTCCAAGGGTATCTACGAGCAGTACTTC
CASSGRSKGIYEQYF
>TRBD1|TRBV15|once|TRBJ2-6
TGTGCCACCAGCCCCGACAGGGGTCTAAACGGGGCCAACGTCCTGACTTTC
CATSPDRGLNGANVLTF
>.|TRBV6-1|.|TRBJ2-7
TGTGCCAGCAGTGAATGGTTCTCCTACGAGCAGTACTTC
CASSEWFSYEQYF
>TRBD2|TRBV20-1|.|TRBJ2-2
TGCAGTGCTGCCCCTTCTAGCGGGAGTATAAACACCGGGGAGCTGTTTTTT
CSAAPSSGSINTGELFF
>.|TRBV29-1|.|TRBJ1-1
TGCAGCGTCTTCATGAGGGACAACATGAACACTGAAGCTTTCTTT
CSVFMRDNMNTEAFF
>.|TRBV5-1|.|TRBJ2-1
TGCGCCAGCAGCTTGGAAGGGGAGCGGTACAATGAGCAGTTCTTC
CASSLEGERYNEQFF
>.|TRBV12-3/TRBV12-4|.|TRBJ2-5
TGTGCCAGCAGTTTAGGCCGGGCCCGGCTTCAAGAGACCCAGTACTTC
CASSLGRARLQETQYF
>TRBD1|TRBV12-5|.|TRBJ2-7
TGTGCTAGTGGTAAGACAGGGGTTATCTACGAGCAGTACTTC
CASGKTGVIYEQYF
>.|TRBV11-2|.|TRBJ2-1
TGTGCCAGCAGCTTAGATATAGGTAGCTACAATGAGCAGTTCTTC
CASSLDIGSYNEQFF
>TRBD2|TRBV11-2|.|TRBJ2-1
TGTGCCAGCAGCTTAGGGGTTCTAGCGGGGGGGCCTGAGCAGTTCTTC
CASSLGVLAGGPEQFF
>.|TRBV4-1|.|TRBJ1-1
TGCGCCAGCAGCCAAGATAGTCGGACCACTGAAGCTTTCTTT
CASSQDSRTTEAFF
>TRBD1|TRBV27|once|TRBJ2-1
TGTGCCAGCAGTTTAAGTCAGGGGGACGAGGAGCAGTTCTTC
CASSLSQGDEEQFF
>TRBD1|TRBV20-1|.|TRBJ1-1
TGCAGTGCACAGGACAGGAGATTGAACACTGAAGCTTTCTTT
CSAQDRRLNTEAFF
>.|TRBV2|once|TRBJ2-3
TGTGCCAGCAGTGAGGGTTCCAGGCAGACAGATACGCAGTATTTT
CASSEGSRQTDTQYF
>TRBD1|TRBV13|.|TRBJ1-5
TGTGCCAGCAGCTTAGGACAGGGGGACAATCAGCCCCAGCATTTT
CASSLGQGDNQPQHF
>.|TRBV6-1|.|TRBJ1-2
TGTGCCAGCAGATCGGGACGGAATGGCTACACCTTC
CASRSGRNGYTF
>TRBD2|TRBV7-6|once|TRBJ2-2
TGTGCCAGCAGCTCACTAGCGGCGGAAAAGGGCACCGGGGAGCTGTTTTTT
CASSSLAAEKGTGELFF
>.|TRBV12-3/TRBV12-4|.|TRBJ2-1
TGTGCCAGCAGTTTGGTCCCGGCCGATGAGCAGTTCTTC
CASSLVPADEQFF
>.|TRBV13|.|TRBJ2-1
TGTGCCAGCAGCTTAGGGGAAAATGAGCAGTTCTTC
CASSLGENEQFF
>TRBD1|TRBV20-1|.|TRBJ2-5
TGCAGTGCTAGAGTCGGGACAGGGGGATGGGAGACCCAGTACTTC
CSARVGTGGWETQYF
>TRBD2|TRBV5-4|.|TRBJ2-1
TGTGCCAGCAGCTCGGGGACTAGCGGCAATGAGCAGTTCTTC
CASSSGTSGNEQFF
>.|TRBV7-9|.|TRBJ2-1
TGTGCCAGCAGTGGGACCGGGACCTACAATGAGCAGTTCTTC
CASSGTGTYNEQFF
>TRBD2|TRBV20-1|.|TRBJ2-7
TGCAGTGCTAGCTCTAGCGGGAGTTACGAGCAGTACTTC
CSASSSGSYEQYF
>.|TRBV7-2|.|TRBJ2-7
TGTGCCAGCAGCTTTGCAGGGGCCCCTTCCTACGAGCAGTACTTC
CASSFAGAPSYEQYF
>.|TRBV14|.|TRBJ1-6
TGTGCCAGCAGCCAAGTGGGGGGGCTTGATTCACCCCTCCACTTT
CASSQVGGLDSPLHF
>TRBD2|TRBV3-1|.|TRBJ2-2
TGTGCCAGCAGTCGCCCTAGCGGAGCCCGGGAGCTGTTTTTT
CASSRPSGARELFF
>TRBD1|TRBV29-1|.|TRBJ2-2
TGCAGCGTTGTGGGACAGGGGGCCGTCGGGGAGCTGTTTTTT
CSVVGQGAVGELFF
>TRBD1|TRBV30|.|TRBJ2-7
TGTGCCTGGAGCTCCGGGACAGGGAGGTACGAGCAGTACTTC
CAWSSGTGRYEQYF
>.|TRBV7-9|.|TRBJ2-5
TGTGCCAGCAGCTTGAGTAACAGGGAGGAGACCCAGTACTTC
CASSLSNREETQYF
>TRBD1|TRBV6-5|.|TRBJ1-6
TGTGCCAGCAGTTACGACAGGGGGGATAATTCACCCCTCCACTTT
CASSYDRGDNSPLHF
>.|TRBV20-1|.|TRBJ1-5
TGCAGTGCTAGGATCCGGGTCAATCAGCCCCAGCATTTT
CSARIRVNQPQHF